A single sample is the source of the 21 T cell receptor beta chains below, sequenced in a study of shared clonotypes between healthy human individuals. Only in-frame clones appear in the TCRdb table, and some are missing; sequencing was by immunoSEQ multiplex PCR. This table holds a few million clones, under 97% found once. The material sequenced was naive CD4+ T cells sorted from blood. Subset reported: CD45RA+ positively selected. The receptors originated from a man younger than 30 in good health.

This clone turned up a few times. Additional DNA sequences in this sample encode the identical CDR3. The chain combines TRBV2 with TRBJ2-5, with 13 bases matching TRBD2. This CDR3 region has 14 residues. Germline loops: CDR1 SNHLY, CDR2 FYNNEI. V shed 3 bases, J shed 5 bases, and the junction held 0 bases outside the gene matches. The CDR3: CASSETSGRETQYF. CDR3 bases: TGTGCCAGCAGTGAGACTAGCGGGAGGGAGACCCAGTACTTC.

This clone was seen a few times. CDR3 bases: TGTGCCTGGAGTGTACGTCAGCTAAAGCTGTACCAAGAGACCCAGTACTTC. Translating gives CAWSVRQLKLYQETQYF. V gene TRBV30 combines with J gene TRBJ2-5; D gene ambiguous. Between the trimmed V and J ends, which lost 0 bases and 0 bases, there was a span of 17 bases. The CDR3 covers 17 residues. Germline loops: CDR1 GTSNPN, CDR2 SVGIG (reference sequence).

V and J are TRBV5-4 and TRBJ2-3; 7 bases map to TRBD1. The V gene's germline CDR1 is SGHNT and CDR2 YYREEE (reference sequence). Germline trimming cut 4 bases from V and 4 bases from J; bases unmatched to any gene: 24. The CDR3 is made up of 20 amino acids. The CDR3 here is CASSVTRGPLGFSPADTQYF. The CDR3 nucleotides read TGTGCCAGCAGCGTTACAAGGGGGCCGCTGGGCTTCTCTCCCGCAGATACGCAGTATTTT.

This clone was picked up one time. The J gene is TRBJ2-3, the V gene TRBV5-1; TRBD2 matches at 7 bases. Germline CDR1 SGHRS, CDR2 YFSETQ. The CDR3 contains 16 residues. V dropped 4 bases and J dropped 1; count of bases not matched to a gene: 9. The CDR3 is CASSIRDYNRTDTQYF. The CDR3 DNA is TGCGCCAGCAGCATCCGGGACTACAATCGCACAGATACGCAGTATTTT.

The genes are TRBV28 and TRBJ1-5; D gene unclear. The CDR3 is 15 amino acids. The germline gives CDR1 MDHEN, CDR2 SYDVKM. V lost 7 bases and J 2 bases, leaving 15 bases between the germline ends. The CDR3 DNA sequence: TGTGCCAGCATTTCCTTTGCTTGGGGCAATCAGCCCCAGCATTTT. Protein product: CASISFAWGNQPQHF.

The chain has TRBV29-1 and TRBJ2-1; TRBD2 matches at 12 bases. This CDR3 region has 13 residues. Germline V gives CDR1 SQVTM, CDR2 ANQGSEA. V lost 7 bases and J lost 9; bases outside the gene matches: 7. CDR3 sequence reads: CSAQTSGGTEQFF. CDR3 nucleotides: TGCAGCGCACAGACTAGCGGGGGTACTGAGCAGTTCTTC.

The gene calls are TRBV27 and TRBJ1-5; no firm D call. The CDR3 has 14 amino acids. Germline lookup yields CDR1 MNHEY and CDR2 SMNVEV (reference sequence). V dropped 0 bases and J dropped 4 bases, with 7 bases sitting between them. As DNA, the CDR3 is TGTGCCAGCAGTTTATCCCGGGTAAATCAGCCCCAGCATTTT. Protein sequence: CASSLSRVNQPQHF.

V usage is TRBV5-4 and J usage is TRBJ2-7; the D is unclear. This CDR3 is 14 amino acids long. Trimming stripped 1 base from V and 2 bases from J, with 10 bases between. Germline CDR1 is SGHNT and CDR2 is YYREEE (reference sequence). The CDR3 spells CASSLNSETYEQYF. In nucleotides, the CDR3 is TGTGCCAGCAGCTTGAACAGCGAAACCTACGAGCAGTACTTC.

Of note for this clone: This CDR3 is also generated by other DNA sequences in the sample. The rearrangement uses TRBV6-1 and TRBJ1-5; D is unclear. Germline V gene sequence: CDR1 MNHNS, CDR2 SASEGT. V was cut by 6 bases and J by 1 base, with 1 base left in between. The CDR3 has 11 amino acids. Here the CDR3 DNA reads TGTGCCAGCAGCAGCAATCAGCCCCAGCATTTT. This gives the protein CASSSNQPQHF.

The CDR3 nucleotides read TGTGCCAGCAGGCGGACAGACTACAATGAGCAGTTCTTC. This translates into CASRRTDYNEQFF. The rearrangement uses TRBV6-6 and TRBJ2-1; a possible D gene is TRBD1 (6 bases). Trimming cost V 6 bases and J 3 bases, with 9 bases left between them. The CDR3 runs 13 residues. Germline values: CDR1 MNHNY, CDR2 SVGAGI (reference sequence).

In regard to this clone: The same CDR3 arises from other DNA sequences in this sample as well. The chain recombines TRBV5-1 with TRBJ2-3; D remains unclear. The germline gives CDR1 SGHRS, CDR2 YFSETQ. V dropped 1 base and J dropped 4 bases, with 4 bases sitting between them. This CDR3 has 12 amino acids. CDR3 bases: TGCGCCAGCAGCTTGCCGTCAGATACGCAGTATTTT. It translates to CASSLPSDTQYF. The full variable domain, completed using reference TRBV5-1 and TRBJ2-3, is KAGVTQTPRYLIKTRGQQVTLSCSPISGHRSVSWYQQTPGQGLQFLFEYFSETQRNKGNFPGRFSGRQFSNSRSEMNVSTLELGDSALYLCASSLPSDTQYFGPGTRLTVL.

The CDR3 reads CASSPQVGTSTDTQYF. The CDR3 DNA reads as TGTGCCAGCAGTCCCCAAGTGGGGACTAGCACAGATACGCAGTATTTT. This chain connects TRBV7-2 to TRBJ2-3; perhaps TRBD2 as D (6 bases). V was cut by 6 bases and J by 0 bases, with 16 bases left in between. Germline values: CDR1 SGHTA, CDR2 FQGNSA. This CDR3 contains 16 residues.

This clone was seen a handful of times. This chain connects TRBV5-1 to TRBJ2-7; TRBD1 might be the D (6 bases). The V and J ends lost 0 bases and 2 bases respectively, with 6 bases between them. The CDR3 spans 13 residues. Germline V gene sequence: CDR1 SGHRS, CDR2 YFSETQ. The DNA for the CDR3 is TGCGCCAGCAGCTTGGACAGGGCCTACGAGCAGTACTTC. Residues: CASSLDRAYEQYF.

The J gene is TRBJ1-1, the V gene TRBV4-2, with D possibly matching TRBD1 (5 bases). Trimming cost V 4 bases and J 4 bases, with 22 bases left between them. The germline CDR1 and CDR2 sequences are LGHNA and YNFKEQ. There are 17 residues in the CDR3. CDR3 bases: TGTGCCAGCAGCCGGGGGGGATGGGGAAAGTCGGGCACTGAAGCTTTCTTT. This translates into CASSRGGWGKSGTEAFF.

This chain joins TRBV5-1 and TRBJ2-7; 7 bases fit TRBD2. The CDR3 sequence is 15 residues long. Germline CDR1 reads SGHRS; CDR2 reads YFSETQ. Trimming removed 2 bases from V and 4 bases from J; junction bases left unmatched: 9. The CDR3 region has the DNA TGCGCCAGCAGCTTCGCTGGGGGGGGTCTATACGAGCAGTACTTC. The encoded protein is CASSFAGGGLYEQYF. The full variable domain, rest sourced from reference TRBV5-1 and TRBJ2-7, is KAGVTQTPRYLIKTRGQQVTLSCSPISGHRSVSWYQQTPGQGLQFLFEYFSETQRNKGNFPGRFSGRQFSNSRSEMNVSTLELGDSALYLCASSFAGGGLYEQYFGPGTRLTVT.

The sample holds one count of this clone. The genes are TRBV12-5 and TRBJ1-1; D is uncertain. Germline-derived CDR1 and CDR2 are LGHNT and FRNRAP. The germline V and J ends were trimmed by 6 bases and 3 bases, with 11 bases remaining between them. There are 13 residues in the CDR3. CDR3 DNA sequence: TGTGCTAGTGGATTAGGACCGCACACTGAAGCTTTCTTT. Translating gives CASGLGPHTEAFF.

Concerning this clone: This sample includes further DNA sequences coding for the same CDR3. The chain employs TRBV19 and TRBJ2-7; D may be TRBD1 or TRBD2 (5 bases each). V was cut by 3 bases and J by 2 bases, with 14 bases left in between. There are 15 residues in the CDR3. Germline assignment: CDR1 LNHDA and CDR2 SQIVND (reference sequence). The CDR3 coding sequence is TGTGCCAGTAGTATCACCGGGACGGGGCCCTACGAGCAGTACTTC. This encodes CASSITGTGPYEQYF. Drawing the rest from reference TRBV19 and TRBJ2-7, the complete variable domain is DGGITQSPKYLFRKEGQNVTLSCEQNLNHDAMYWYRQDPGQGLRLIYYSQIVNDFQKGDIAEGYSVSREKKESFPLTVTSAQKNPTAFYLCASSITGTGPYEQYFGPGTRLTVT.

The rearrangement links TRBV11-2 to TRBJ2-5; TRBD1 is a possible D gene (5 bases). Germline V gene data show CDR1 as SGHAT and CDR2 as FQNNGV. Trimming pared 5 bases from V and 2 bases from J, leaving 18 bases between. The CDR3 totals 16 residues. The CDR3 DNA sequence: TGTGCCAGCAGCGACAAGGGGCGACCCCCACAAGAGACCCAGTACTTC. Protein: CASSDKGRPPQETQYF.

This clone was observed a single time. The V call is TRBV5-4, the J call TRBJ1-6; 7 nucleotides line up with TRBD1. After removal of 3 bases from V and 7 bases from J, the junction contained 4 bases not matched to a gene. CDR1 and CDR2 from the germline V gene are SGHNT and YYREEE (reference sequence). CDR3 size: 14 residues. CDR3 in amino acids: CASSSTGSNSPLHF. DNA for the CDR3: TGTGCCAGCAGCTCGACAGGGTCCAATTCACCCCTCCACTTT.

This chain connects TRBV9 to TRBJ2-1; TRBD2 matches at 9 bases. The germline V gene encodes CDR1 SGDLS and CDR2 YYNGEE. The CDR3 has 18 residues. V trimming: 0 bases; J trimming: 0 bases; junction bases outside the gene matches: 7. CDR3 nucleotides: TGTGCCAGCAGCGTAGAGGCTAGCGGGATTAGCTCCTACAATGAGCAGTTCTTC. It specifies CASSVEASGISSYNEQFF.

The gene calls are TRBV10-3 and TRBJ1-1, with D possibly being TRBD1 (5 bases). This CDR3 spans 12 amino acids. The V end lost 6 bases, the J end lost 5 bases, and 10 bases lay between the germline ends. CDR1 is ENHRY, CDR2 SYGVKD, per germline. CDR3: CAISPGGTEAFF. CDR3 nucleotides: TGTGCCATCAGCCCGGGGGGAACTGAAGCTTTCTTT.